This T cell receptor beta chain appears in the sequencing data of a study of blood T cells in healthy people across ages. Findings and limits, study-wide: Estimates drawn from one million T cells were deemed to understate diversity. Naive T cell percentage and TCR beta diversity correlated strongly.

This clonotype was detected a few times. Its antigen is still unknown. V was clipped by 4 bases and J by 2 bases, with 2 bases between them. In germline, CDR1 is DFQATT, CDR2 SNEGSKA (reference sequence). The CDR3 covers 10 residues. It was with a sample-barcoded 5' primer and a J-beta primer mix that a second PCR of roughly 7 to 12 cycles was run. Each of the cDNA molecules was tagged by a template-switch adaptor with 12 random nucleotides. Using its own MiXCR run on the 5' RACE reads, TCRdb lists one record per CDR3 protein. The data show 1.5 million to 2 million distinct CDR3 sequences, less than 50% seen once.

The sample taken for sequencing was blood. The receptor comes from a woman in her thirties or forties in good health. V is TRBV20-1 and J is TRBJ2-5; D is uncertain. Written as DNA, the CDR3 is TGCAGTGCTATTCAAGAGACCCAGTACTTC. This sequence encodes CSAIQETQYF.